This T cell receptor (beta chain) was recovered during a study of CD8+CD57+ T cells in acquired aplastic anemia. Across the whole study: Isolated CD4+ and CD8+ cells, once sorted, yielded DNA averaging roughly 3.2 ug.

Study-wide findings and caveats: Between patients and controls, CD8+ Simpson's diversity did not vary significantly. Patients and controls shared twenty-nine CD8+ CDR3 sequences, highly expressed in patients.

Trimming took 2 bases from V and 6 from J; bases not matched to a gene: 7. Germline CDR1 is SGDLS and CDR2 is YYNGEE. The CDR3 runs to 15 residues. On this clonotype itself: The antigen remains undetermined.

Genomic DNA constituted the template upon which TCR beta VDJ and CDR3 profiling was performed. Using its own MiXCR run on the reads, TCRdb lists one record per CDR3 protein. The sample shows 250,000 to 350,000 distinct CDR3 sequences, roughly three fifths of them seen only once. This TCR was sampled from a human donor with severe aplastic anemia or a healthy control (not recorded which). The sample comprised sorted CD4+, CD8+, or CD8+CD57+ T cells (not recorded which) from PBMCs. This chain joins TRBV9 and TRBJ2-3; TRBD2 matches 9 bases. Here the CDR3 reads CASSVIVSGGDTQYF. As DNA, the CDR3 is TGTGCCAGCAGCGTGATAGTGAGCGGGGGGGATACGCAGTATTTT. The full variable domain, its missing parts supplied by reference TRBV9 and TRBJ2-3, is DSGVTQTPKHLITATGQRVTLRCSPRSGDLSVYWYQQSLDQGLQFLIQYYNGEERAKGNILERFSAQQFPDLHSELNLSSLELGDSALYFCASSVIVSGGDTQYFGPGTRLTVL.